Listed below are T cell receptor beta chains from one sample, sequenced in a study of control samples from healthy donors and cancer patients. Profiled with immunoSEQ multiplex PCR; TCRdb holds only in-frame clones, not every one. The sample gives over 100,000 clones, around 88% of which show up once; around 3.4% is in the top ten. The sequencing input was blood. These receptors all stem from a man between 40 and 49 years old in good health. Each CDR3 is given with its conserved first and last residue. Some rows mark clone size as missing; the rest say once, few, many or name a class of expanded clone.

j_gene | abundance | v_gene | len | CDR3aa
TRBJ2-7 | NA | TRBV6-2/TRBV6-3 | 14 | CASSYSPASYEQYF
TRBJ1-1 | few | TRBV4-3 | 17 | CASSSPDGGLGDTEAFF
TRBJ2-2 | NA | TRBV5-4 | 18 | CASSLGSGLRSPTGELFF
TRBJ1-2 | NA | TRBV24-1 | 12 | CATSDGHYGYTF
TRBJ1-2 | NA | TRBV5-4 | 13 | CASRIQGADGYTF
TRBJ2-3 | NA | TRBV5-1 | 15 | CASSLDRGSRDTQYF
TRBJ1-6 | NA | TRBV30 | 16 | CAWSVPGYHYNSPLHF
TRBJ1-2 | NA | TRBV7-9 | 14 | CASSFGTPAYGYTF
TRBJ2-4 | NA | TRBV13 | 17 | CASSLEGERLAKNIQYF
TRBJ2-7 | NA | TRBV18 | 17 | CASSPGRRLAGGYEQYF
TRBJ2-1 | NA | TRBV15 | 19 | CATSRDLLSRRGPFNEQFF
TRBJ1-2 | NA | TRBV28 | 12 | CVSSTGNYGYTF
TRBJ1-1 | NA | TRBV13 | 17 | CASTSGGQGLMNTEAFF
TRBJ1-6 | NA | TRBV11-1 | 12 | CASSDNNSPLHF
TRBJ2-2 | NA | TRBV5-1 | 15 | CASSFTLQGTGELFF
TRBJ2-7 | NA | TRBV19 | 13 | CASREEGSDEQYF
TRBJ1-1 | once | TRBV29-1 | 14 | CSVGGRDRRFETFF
TRBJ1-2 | once | TRBV7-3 | 15 | CASSPGIRTNYGYTF
TRBJ2-3 | NA | TRBV6-1 | 14 | CASSEYGRTDTQYF
TRBJ1-4 | NA | TRBV25-1 | 13 | CASSKAGGEKLFF
TRBJ2-1 | NA | TRBV11-3 | 15 | CASSSGTGWYNEQFF
TRBJ2-3 | NA | TRBV7-6 | 18 | CASSPSRGGARRTDTQYF
TRBJ1-1 | NA | TRBV19 | 13 | CASSMDWNTEAFF
TRBJ2-2 | NA | TRBV30 | 13 | CAWGTGAFGELFF
TRBJ2-2 | NA | TRBV6-1 | 18 | CASSARTSGGSNTGELFF
TRBJ2-5 | NA | TRBV6-1 | 15 | CASSEAGGRGETQYF
TRBJ2-2 | NA | TRBV6-4 | 13 | CASRVDKGGELFF
TRBJ1-2 | NA | TRBV12-3/TRBV12-4 | 13 | CASSADSVYGYTF
TRBJ2-3 | once | TRBV14 | 17 | CASSQEDSGGPTDTQYF
TRBJ1-5 | NA | TRBV18 | 15 | CASSPGTGLDQPQHF
TRBJ1-1 | few | TRBV4-1 | 16 | CASSLASPQGSTEAFF
TRBJ2-1 | few | TRBV20-1 | 15 | CSASNVVGGATEQFF
TRBJ2-3 | NA | TRBV7-8 | 14 | CASSLVTSTDTQYF
TRBJ1-6 | NA | TRBV6-5 | 13 | CATQGQGNSPLHF
TRBJ2-6 | once | TRBV11-3 | 15 | CASSLESSGANVLTF
TRBJ2-7 | NA | TRBV20-1 | 10 | CSAKGGEQYF
TRBJ2-4 | NA | TRBV6-2/TRBV6-3 | 13 | CASSYSAKNIQYF
TRBJ1-2 | NA | TRBV24-1 | 14 | CATSDLLQSYGYTF